The present entry profiles one T cell receptor beta chain with its context. The data were taken from a study of blood T cell repertoires in COVID-19. Study background: Samples taken during acute and convalescent COVID-19 were collected in the United States, Italy and Spain. T cells, B-cell-depleted T cells, or PBMCs supplied cDNA or gDNA.

Seattle enrolled patients during active infection and tracked them longitudinally. The germline gives CDR1 SGHRS, CDR2 YFSETQ. This CDR3 is built from 16 residues. V was pared by 4 bases and J by 0 bases, with 11 bases between. Original handling: Nucleated cell counts were estimated from reference gene primer amplification. Clones were read by immunoSEQ multiplex PCR, and TCRdb kept only the in-frame ones, dropping some. The V and J calls and clone size are taken from that table; D and trimming were inferred from the DNA. The sample shows roughly 440,000 clones, approximately 88% of them seen only once.

The receptor was derived from a woman aged 50 to 65 with COVID-19, enrolled during active disease. The chain has TRBV5-1 and TRBJ2-6; no firm D call. Sequenced: peripheral blood. CDR3 DNA sequence: TGCGCCAGCAGCCCGGCAGGCTCCTCTGGGGCCAACGTCCTGACTTTC. Translated, it gives CASSPAGSSGANVLTF.